A single sample gave rise to the 26 T cell receptor beta chains below, sequenced in a study of cytotoxic CD8 clonotypes in ibrutinib-treated CLL. Using immunoSEQ multiplex PCR, the repertoire was profiled, and TCRdb retains in-frame clones only, with some absent. The sample carries roughly 330,000 clones, under 70% recorded once. This specimen was PBMCs, taken after 36 months of ibrutinib treatment. Source of these receptors: a human donor with chronic lymphocytic leukemia.

The chain joins TRBV4-1 to TRBJ1-2; no firm D call. Germline CDR1 and CDR2: MGHRA and YSYEKL. CDR3 length: 17 residues. Deletions cut 0 bases from V and 4 bases from J, with 18 bases between. Here the CDR3 reads CASSQDLRGPIGYGYTF. The CDR3 coding sequence is TGCGCCAGCAGCCAAGATCTGCGGGGTCCTATAGGCTATGGCTACACCTTC.

This clone was picked up a small number of times. The chain couples TRBV15 to TRBJ2-5; D unresolved. The V end lost 1 base, the J end lost 5 bases, and 5 bases lay between the germline ends. CDR1 is LNHNV and CDR2 is YYDKDF in the germline V gene (reference sequence). This CDR3 comprises 12 residues. The CDR3 is CATSRALETQYF. CDR3 coding DNA: TGTGCCACCAGCAGAGCTCTGGAGACCCAGTACTTC.

The V gene is TRBV5-1, the J gene TRBJ2-2, with TRBD2 matching 10 bases. Germline-derived CDR1 and CDR2 are SGHRS and YFSETQ. Unmatched junction bases numbered 8, after V lost 0 bases and J lost 6 bases. CDR3 length: 17 amino acids. Here the CDR3 reads CASSLANLAGAAGELFF. Here the CDR3 DNA reads TGCGCCAGCAGCTTGGCCAATCTAGCGGGAGCTGCCGGGGAGCTGTTTTTT.

The V gene is TRBV28, the J gene TRBJ1-2; 11 bases line up with TRBD1. J lost 2 bases, V lost 6 bases, and 11 bases had no gene match. Per germline, CDR1 MDHEN and CDR2 SYDVKM. The CDR3 has 17 residues. The CDR3 sequence is CASRGRDRGYWNYGYTF. CDR3 sequence (DNA): TGTGCCAGCAGGGGGAGGGACAGGGGGTATTGGAACTATGGCTACACCTTC.

This sequence joins TRBV18 and TRBJ2-7; TRBD2 matches 7 bases. CDR3 size: 16 residues. V was clipped by 2 bases and J by 4 bases; unmatched bases: 11. CDR1 is KGHSH and CDR2 is LQKENI in the germline V gene. The CDR3 reads CASSPAVPGGLYEQYF. CDR3 in DNA: TGTGCCAGCTCACCAGCCGTTCCGGGGGGTTTGTACGAGCAGTACTTC.

V is TRBV10-3 and J is TRBJ1-2, with 12 bases identical to TRBD1. The germline V gene has CDR1 ENHRY and CDR2 SYGVKD. This CDR3 spans 16 amino acids. The V gene end was trimmed by 5 bases and the J gene end by 4 bases; junction bases not matched to a gene: 8. CDR3 bases: TGTGCCATCAGTAACCGGGACAGGGGGCGGGTCTATGGCTACACCTTC. Translation: CAISNRDRGRVYGYTF.

The CDR3 bases are TGTGCCAGCAGCTTAGGAGGCGGGAATCATTACTTC. Its translation is CASSLGGGNHYF. The chain links TRBV11-2 to TRBJ2-5, with a possible D match to TRBD2 (6 bases). The CDR3 contains 12 residues. Germline V gene sequence: CDR1 SGHAT, CDR2 FQNNGV. The germline V and J ends were trimmed by 1 base and 14 bases, with 14 bases remaining between them.

The chain recombines TRBV10-3 with TRBJ2-5; 8 nucleotides match TRBD1. CDR1 is ENHRY and CDR2 is SYGVKD in the germline V gene. With V trimmed by 4 bases and J by 0 bases, 1 base remained unmatched. The CDR3 sequence is 14 residues long. The CDR3 protein is CAISATGDQETQYF. CDR3 sequence (DNA): TGTGCCATCAGTGCGACAGGGGACCAAGAGACCCAGTACTTC.

The rearrangement links TRBV15 to TRBJ2-7; perhaps TRBD2 as D (7 bases). The V end was cut by 5 bases, the J end by 7 bases, with 18 bases between. The length of the CDR3 is 14 residues. Germline V gene sequence: CDR1 LNHNV, CDR2 YYDKDF (reference sequence). The CDR3 bases are TGTGCCACCAGCGGAACACAGGGAGGGTATGAGCAGTACTTC. This encodes CATSGTQGGYEQYF.

The genes are TRBV29-1 and TRBJ1-4, with 9 bases aligning to TRBD1. Germline V gene lookup returns CDR1 SQVTM and CDR2 ANQGSEA. CDR3 length: 14 amino acids. The V and J ends lost 3 bases and 8 bases, in that order; junction bases with no gene match: 7. The DNA of the CDR3 is TGCAGCGTTGACCCCGGGACAGGGCAAGAAAAACTGTTTTTT. Translating gives CSVDPGTGQEKLFF.

The chain combines TRBV6-5 with TRBJ1-4; D gene unclear. There are 13 residues in the CDR3. Germline V gene sequence: CDR1 MNHEY, CDR2 SVGAGI. Trimming pared 0 bases from V and 13 bases from J, leaving 12 bases between. The CDR3 nucleotides are TGTGCCAGCAGTTACTCCGGTCCCAGTATACTGTTTTTT. This encodes CASSYSGPSILFF.

The chain joins TRBV18 to TRBJ2-7; a weak D match, TRBD1 (5 bases). Germline V gives CDR1 KGHSH, CDR2 LQKENI. The CDR3 sequence is 15 residues long. V was shortened by 0 bases and J by 0 bases, with 9 bases between the two germline ends. Here the CDR3 reads CASSPPYRLSYEQYF. The CDR3 region has the DNA TGTGCCAGCTCACCACCTTACAGGCTCTCCTACGAGCAGTACTTC.

The chain recombines TRBV28 with TRBJ2-5; D perhaps matches TRBD1 (5 bases). Per germline, CDR1 MDHEN and CDR2 SYDVKM. This CDR3 spans 15 amino acids. The V and J ends lost 6 bases and 5 bases respectively, with 19 bases between them. CDR3 residues: CASRPGQGLKETQYF. The CDR3 coding sequence is TGTGCCAGCAGACCTGGTCAGGGCTTAAAGGAGACCCAGTACTTC.

This clone was recorded a few times. The chain has TRBV7-8 and TRBJ1-1; tentatively, D is TRBD1 (6 bases). Germline V gene sequence: CDR1 SGHVS, CDR2 FQNEAQ. This CDR3 region has 13 residues. The V end lost 1 base, the J end lost 9 bases, and 12 bases lay between the germline ends. CDR3 in DNA: TGTGCCAGCAGCTTAGAGAACCGGGACAAAGCTTTCTTT. Its translation is CASSLENRDKAFF.

The chain recombines TRBV29-1 with TRBJ1-2; 7 nucleotides line up with TRBD1. The CDR3 runs 16 residues. Germline CDR1 SQVTM, CDR2 ANQGSEA. V trimming: 6 bases; J trimming: 0 bases; junction bases outside the gene matches: 13. This CDR3 reads CSVGRTIGTANYGYTF. The CDR3 DNA reads TGCAGCGTAGGTCGTACAATAGGGACAGCTAACTATGGCTACACCTTC.

This clone came up a few times. This sequence joins TRBV6-6 and TRBJ2-7; D is possibly TRBD1 or TRBD2 (5 bases each). Looked up from germline, CDR1 is MNHNY and CDR2 is SVGAGI (reference sequence). The ends were cut back, 6 bases at V and 5 bases at J, with 20 bases in the middle. The CDR3 runs to 15 residues. The CDR3 bases are TGTGCCAGCAGAGCCCCGGGGCGAACCCCCCACGAGCAGTACTTC. Protein sequence: CASRAPGRTPHEQYF.

The V call is TRBV5-1, the J call TRBJ1-2; 7 positions agree with TRBD1. In germline, CDR1 is SGHRS, CDR2 YFSETQ. CDR3 length equals 13 residues. The trim removed 4 bases at V and 3 bases at J, leaving 3 bases unmatched. CDR3 sequence reads: CASSRQGHYGYTF. In nucleotides, the CDR3 is TGCGCCAGCAGCCGACAGGGCCACTATGGCTACACCTTC.

The chain has TRBV29-1 and TRBJ2-7, with 12 bases aligning to TRBD1. Trimming took 4 bases from V and 7 from J; bases not matched to a gene: 14. Per the germline V gene, CDR1 is SQVTM and CDR2 is ANQGSEA. This CDR3 is 16 amino acids long. For the CDR3, the DNA is TGCAGCGTTGGCCACCCGGGACAGGGGGCGGTTAGTGAGCAGTACTTC. Encoded protein: CSVGHPGQGAVSEQYF.

This chain links TRBV5-6 with TRBJ2-1; no clear D. V dropped 4 bases and J dropped 1 base, with 18 bases sitting between them. Germline V CDR1 and CDR2: SGHDT, YYEEEE. CDR3 length: 17 amino acids. CDR3 sequence: CASSDWVPGLSYNEQFF. The CDR3 region has the DNA TGTGCCAGCAGCGATTGGGTACCTGGGCTTTCCTACAATGAGCAGTTCTTC.

This clone occurred a few times. This sequence joins TRBV6-6 and TRBJ1-1, with no clear D. CDR1 and CDR2 (germline): MNHNY, SVGAGI (reference sequence). The CDR3 sequence is 11 residues long. The V end lost 6 bases, the J end lost 6 bases, and 8 bases lay between the germline ends. The CDR3 nucleotides read TGTGCCAGCAGCGAGGGCCCTGAAGCTTTCTTT. Translating it yields CASSEGPEAFF.

The chain links TRBV5-6 to TRBJ2-7, with D hard to call. Trimming cost V 5 bases and J 5 bases, with 8 bases left between them. The germline gives CDR1 SGHDT, CDR2 YYEEEE. The CDR3 runs to 11 residues. CDR3 nucleotides: TGTGCCAGCAGTTCGGTGGACGAGCAGTACTTC. Amino acid sequence: CASSSVDEQYF.

This chain uses TRBV5-1 with TRBJ2-7, with 11 bases identical to TRBD1. The germline CDR1 and CDR2 sequences are SGHRS and YFSETQ. The ends lost 1 base at V and 10 bases at J; junction bases unmatched: 4. This CDR3 spans 13 amino acids. CDR3 nucleotide sequence: TGCGCCAGCAGCTTGTCGGGACAGGGGGTTCAGTACTTC. Its translation is CASSLSGQGVQYF.

The CDR3 bases are TGTGCCAGCAGCTTAACGACAGACCGGCGGGGTGGCTACACCTTC. Translated: CASSLTTDRRGGYTF. The chain joins TRBV11-2 to TRBJ1-2; D might be TRBD1 (5 bases). The germline gives CDR1 SGHAT, CDR2 FQNNGV. The V gene lost 2 bases and the J gene lost 7 bases, with 17 bases spanning the gap. This CDR3 is built from 15 residues. Full variable domain (rest looked up from reference TRBV11-2 and TRBJ1-2): EAGVAQSPRYKIIEKRQSVAFWCNPISGHATLYWYQQILGQGPKLLIQFQNNGVVDDSQLPKDRFSAERLKGVDSTLKIQPAKLEDSAVYLCASSLTTDRRGGYTFGSGTRLTVV.

The chain is built from TRBV4-3 and TRBJ2-1; D could derive from TRBD1 or TRBD2 (5 bases each). V was clipped by 0 bases and J by 10 bases, with 7 bases between them. Germline-derived CDR1 and CDR2 are LGHNA and YSLEER. The CDR3 extends over 12 amino acids. This CDR3 reads CASSQEWGEQFF. The CDR3 nucleotides are TGCGCCAGCAGCCAAGAATGGGGGGAGCAGTTCTTC.

The chain joins TRBV4-2 to TRBJ1-1; D possibly corresponds to TRBD1 (6 bases). The length of the CDR3 is 15 residues. Germline lookup yields CDR1 LGHNA and CDR2 YNFKEQ. Trimming pared 6 bases from V and 4 bases from J, leaving 18 bases between. The CDR3 sequence is CASSGDTLVGTEAFF. The CDR3, as DNA: TGTGCCAGCAGTGGGGACACCTTGGTTGGCACTGAAGCTTTCTTT.

The chain employs TRBV9 and TRBJ1-3, with D possibly TRBD1 on 5 matching bases. Trimming pared 0 bases from V and 2 bases from J, leaving 6 bases between. Germline V lookup: CDR1 SGDLS, CDR2 YYNGEE. The CDR3 length is 14 residues. CDR3 nucleotide sequence: TGTGCCAGCAGCGTAGTGACAGCTGGAAACACCATATATTTT. Translated, it gives CASSVVTAGNTIYF.